A selection of T cell receptor beta chains follows, all from one sample in a study of blood T cell repertoires in COVID-19. The repertoire was sequenced with immunoSEQ multiplex PCR; TCRdb's copy has only in-frame clones and lacks some. The data hold 30,000 to 35,000 clones, with around 90% observed a single time. The sequencing sample was made of peripheral blood. These receptors were obtained from a woman between 70 and 85 years old with active COVID-19. Each CDR3 is given with its conserved first and last residue. A D gene is named only where the DNA matches it firmly. The size field is filled for only some rows; it gives once, few, many or a size class.

clone size: NA
V gene: TRBV9
J gene: TRBJ2-1
D gene: NA
CDR3 DNA: TGTGCCAGCAGCGTACTGCCGGCGGGGAGAAACAATGAGCAGTTCTTC
CDR3 protein: CASSVLPAGRNNEQFF

clone size: once
V gene: TRBV5-1
J gene: TRBJ2-1
D gene: NA
CDR3 DNA: TGCGCCAGCAGCTTGACCAAAAGAGGAACCTACAATGAGCAGTTCTTC
CDR3 protein: CASSLTKRGTYNEQFF

clone size: medium-sized
V gene: TRBV28
J gene: TRBJ1-6
D gene: TRBD1
CDR3 DNA: TGTGCCAGCAGTCTGACAGGGGGTCATTCACCCCTCCACTTT
CDR3 protein: CASSLTGGHSPLHF

clone size: once
V gene: TRBV3-1/TRBV3-2
J gene: TRBJ2-5
D gene: NA
CDR3 DNA: TGTGCCAGCAGCCAAGGCGGCGGGTCGGGTGGGGAGACCCAGTACTTC
CDR3 protein: CASSQGGGSGGETQYF

clone size: once
V gene: TRBV3-1/TRBV3-2
J gene: TRBJ1-2
D gene: NA
CDR3 DNA: TGTGCCAGCAGCCCGTCGTTCGGACAGAATGTTCTGAGCCGCTATGGCTACACCTTC
CDR3 protein: CASSPSFGQNVLSRYGYTF

clone size: NA
V gene: TRBV18
J gene: TRBJ2-6
D gene: TRBD1
CDR3 DNA: TGTGCCAGCTCACCACGGGACAGGGTATCTGGGGCCAACGTCCTGACTTTC
CDR3 protein: CASSPRDRVSGANVLTF

clone size: NA
V gene: TRBV6-5
J gene: TRBJ2-2
D gene: NA
CDR3 DNA: TGTGCCAGCAGTTACTCGAACGAGGGCGGGGAGCTGTTTTTT
CDR3 protein: CASSYSNEGGELFF

clone size: NA
V gene: TRBV5-6
J gene: TRBJ2-3
D gene: NA
CDR3 DNA: TGTGCCAGCAGCTTGGCAGGCCTGCGCACAGATACGCAGTATTTT
CDR3 protein: CASSLAGLRTDTQYF

clone size: NA
V gene: TRBV5-1
J gene: TRBJ1-3
D gene: NA
CDR3 DNA: TGCGCCAGCAGCTTGGCCTCGGGGTTCTCTGGAAACACCATATATTTT
CDR3 protein: CASSLASGFSGNTIYF

clone size: NA
V gene: TRBV4-3
J gene: TRBJ2-1
D gene: NA
CDR3 DNA: TGCGCCAGCAGCCCAGGCCAGAGGGATGAGCAGTTCTTC
CDR3 protein: CASSPGQRDEQFF

clone size: few
V gene: TRBV6-1
J gene: TRBJ2-5
D gene: TRBD1
CDR3 DNA: TGTGCCAGCAGTGAAATGCGGGGACAGGCTCAAGAGACCCAGTACTTC
CDR3 protein: CASSEMRGQAQETQYF

clone size: NA
V gene: TRBV28
J gene: TRBJ2-7
D gene: TRBD1
CDR3 DNA: TGTGCCAGCAGTTTCCCAGGGACAGGGTCCTACGAGCAGTACTTC
CDR3 protein: CASSFPGTGSYEQYF

clone size: NA
V gene: TRBV11-2
J gene: TRBJ1-1
D gene: TRBD1
CDR3 DNA: TGTGCCAGCAGCTCACACCAAATGGGACAGGGATTCACTGAAGCTTTCTTT
CDR3 protein: CASSSHQMGQGFTEAFF

clone size: NA
V gene: TRBV7-2
J gene: TRBJ2-3
D gene: NA
CDR3 DNA: TGTGCCAGCAACAAAGGGGTTAGGGATACGCAGTATTTT
CDR3 protein: CASNKGVRDTQYF

clone size: NA
V gene: TRBV5-8
J gene: TRBJ2-5
D gene: NA
CDR3 DNA: TGTGCCAGCAGCCCCCTCGGGGAGACCCAGTACTTC
CDR3 protein: CASSPLGETQYF

clone size: NA
V gene: TRBV3-1/TRBV3-2
J gene: TRBJ2-3
D gene: TRBD2
CDR3 DNA: TGTGCCAGCAGCTCCCTAGCGGGGGGTGCCCGGGGAGATACGCAGTATTTT
CDR3 protein: CASSSLAGGARGDTQYF

clone size: NA
V gene: TRBV6-2/TRBV6-3
J gene: TRBJ1-1
D gene: NA
CDR3 DNA: TGTGCCAGCAGTTACTCCGGGGGGGCTGAAGCTTTCTTT
CDR3 protein: CASSYSGGAEAFF

clone size: NA
V gene: TRBV5-4
J gene: TRBJ2-1
D gene: NA
CDR3 DNA: TGTGCCAGCAGCTTGGAGGGGCAACCCATTCACCCCTTCTACAATGAGCAGTTCTTC
CDR3 protein: CASSLEGQPIHPFYNEQFF

clone size: NA
V gene: TRBV9
J gene: TRBJ2-7
D gene: NA
CDR3 DNA: TGTGCCAGCAGCGTCCGAGGACAGTCGAGCGAGCAGTACTTC
CDR3 protein: CASSVRGQSSEQYF

clone size: NA
V gene: TRBV5-5
J gene: TRBJ1-5
D gene: NA
CDR3 DNA: TGTGCCAGCAGCTTGTTCTGGGGAGGTCAGCCCCAGCATTTT
CDR3 protein: CASSLFWGGQPQHF

clone size: NA
V gene: TRBV10-3
J gene: TRBJ2-1
D gene: TRBD2
CDR3 DNA: TGTGCCATCAGTGATTCGGGTCTGTTAGCGGGGGCTTACAATGAGCAGTTCTTC
CDR3 protein: CAISDSGLLAGAYNEQFF

clone size: NA
V gene: TRBV11-2
J gene: TRBJ2-7
D gene: TRBD2
CDR3 DNA: TGTGCCAGCAGCTTAGCGGGGACTAGCGGGGCCGCCTACGAGCAGTACTTC
CDR3 protein: CASSLAGTSGAAYEQYF

clone size: NA
V gene: TRBV29-1
J gene: TRBJ2-2
D gene: TRBD2
CDR3 DNA: TGCAGCGTTCCGGGACTAGCGGGGGACACCGGGGAGCTGTTTTTT
CDR3 protein: CSVPGLAGDTGELFF

clone size: NA
V gene: TRBV27
J gene: TRBJ1-2
D gene: TRBD1
CDR3 DNA: TGTGCCAGCAGTTCCCGGACAGGGCCCTTCGGCTACACCTTC
CDR3 protein: CASSSRTGPFGYTF

clone size: NA
V gene: TRBV24-1
J gene: TRBJ1-1
D gene: TRBD1
CDR3 DNA: TGTGCCACCAGAGACAGGGGTTCGGCTGACACTGAAGCTTTCTTT
CDR3 protein: CATRDRGSADTEAFF

clone size: NA
V gene: TRBV15
J gene: TRBJ2-4
D gene: TRBD1
CDR3 DNA: TGTGCCACCACCAGTAACAGGGGAAACATTCAGTACTTC
CDR3 protein: CATTSNRGNIQYF

clone size: NA
V gene: TRBV19
J gene: TRBJ1-1
D gene: TRBD1
CDR3 DNA: TGTGCCAGTAGCCTACAGGGGGCGAACACTGAAGCTTTCTTT
CDR3 protein: CASSLQGANTEAFF

clone size: NA
V gene: TRBV27
J gene: TRBJ2-5
D gene: TRBD2
CDR3 DNA: TGTGCCAGCAGTTTTGTATGGGGAGGGAGAGAGACCCAGTACTTC
CDR3 protein: CASSFVWGGRETQYF

clone size: once
V gene: TRBV19
J gene: TRBJ2-5
D gene: TRBD2
CDR3 DNA: TGTGCCAGTAGTATAAGCGGGGGGAGAGAGACCCAGTACTTC
CDR3 protein: CASSISGGRETQYF

clone size: NA
V gene: TRBV29-1
J gene: TRBJ2-3
D gene: NA
CDR3 DNA: TGCAGCGTTGAGGCAGACAGTTTCGATACGCAGTATTTT
CDR3 protein: CSVEADSFDTQYF

clone size: NA
V gene: TRBV6-6
J gene: TRBJ2-1
D gene: TRBD2
CDR3 DNA: TGTGCCAGCAGTTTCGCTAGCGGGGGCTACAATGAGCAGTTCTTC
CDR3 protein: CASSFASGGYNEQFF

clone size: NA
V gene: TRBV4-3
J gene: TRBJ1-6
D gene: NA
CDR3 DNA: TGCGCCAGCAGCCAAGATGTCAGTTATAATTCACCCCTCCACTTT
CDR3 protein: CASSQDVSYNSPLHF

clone size: NA
V gene: TRBV28
J gene: TRBJ1-2
D gene: TRBD1
CDR3 DNA: TGTGCCAGCGGAGAGGGGGCCTTGGGCTATGGCTACACCTTC
CDR3 protein: CASGEGALGYGYTF

clone size: NA
V gene: TRBV5-4
J gene: TRBJ2-7
D gene: NA
CDR3 DNA: TGTGCCAGCAGCTTGGGAGGAGGCTCCTACGAGCAGTACTTC
CDR3 protein: CASSLGGGSYEQYF

clone size: NA
V gene: TRBV5-4
J gene: TRBJ2-7
D gene: TRBD1
CDR3 DNA: TGTGCCAGCAGCGTGCCGCTTGGACAGGGGCCCTACGAGCAGTACTTC
CDR3 protein: CASSVPLGQGPYEQYF

clone size: NA
V gene: TRBV19
J gene: TRBJ1-6
D gene: TRBD1
CDR3 DNA: TGTGCCAGTAGCTTACAGGGGATGAATTCACCCCTCCACTTT
CDR3 protein: CASSLQGMNSPLHF

clone size: NA
V gene: TRBV24-1
J gene: TRBJ2-3
D gene: TRBD1
CDR3 DNA: TGTGCCACCAGTGACGGCAGACAGGGTGGCACAGATACGCAGTATTTT
CDR3 protein: CATSDGRQGGTDTQYF

clone size: NA
V gene: TRBV2
J gene: TRBJ1-4
D gene: TRBD1
CDR3 DNA: TGTGCCAGCAGGGGGACAGGGAGGGCTGAAAAACTGTTTTTT
CDR3 protein: CASRGTGRAEKLFF

clone size: NA
V gene: TRBV11-2
J gene: TRBJ2-5
D gene: TRBD2
CDR3 DNA: TGTGCCAGCAGCTTAGGAGGTGGTAGCGGGGTGATGGGGACCCAGTACTTC
CDR3 protein: CASSLGGGSGVMGTQYF

clone size: NA
V gene: TRBV7-9
J gene: TRBJ2-7
D gene: NA
CDR3 DNA: TGTGCCAGCAGCCCCCTTGGGGGGATTCACCCTTACGAGCAGTACTTC
CDR3 protein: CASSPLGGIHPYEQYF

clone size: NA
V gene: TRBV28
J gene: TRBJ2-1
D gene: NA
CDR3 DNA: TGTGCCAGCGGCACGAGCGGATTCTACAATGAGCAGTTCTTC
CDR3 protein: CASGTSGFYNEQFF

clone size: NA
V gene: TRBV18
J gene: TRBJ1-3
D gene: NA
CDR3 DNA: TGTGCCAGCTCACCTCCCGGACAGTCCCTCTCTGGAAACACCATATATTTT
CDR3 protein: CASSPPGQSLSGNTIYF

clone size: NA
V gene: TRBV7-9
J gene: TRBJ2-6
D gene: NA
CDR3 DNA: TGTGCCAGCAGCCCCTTCTCTGGGGCCAACGTCCTGACTTTC
CDR3 protein: CASSPFSGANVLTF

clone size: NA
V gene: TRBV5-1
J gene: TRBJ2-5
D gene: TRBD2
CDR3 DNA: TGCGCCAGCAGCTTGGGGTCTAGCGGGGGTCGGGAGACCCAGTACTTC
CDR3 protein: CASSLGSSGGRETQYF

clone size: NA
V gene: TRBV7-2
J gene: TRBJ1-5
D gene: NA
CDR3 DNA: TGTGCCAGCAGCTTTCAGGATCAGCCCCAGCATTTT
CDR3 protein: CASSFQDQPQHF

clone size: once
V gene: TRBV2
J gene: TRBJ2-5
D gene: TRBD1
CDR3 DNA: TGTGCCAGCCGATCGGGGACAGGGTTACAGACCCAGTACTTC
CDR3 protein: CASRSGTGLQTQYF

clone size: NA
V gene: TRBV7-6
J gene: TRBJ1-1
D gene: NA
CDR3 DNA: TGTGCCAGCAGCTTAGCCCCAGACATGAACACTGAAGCTTTCTTT
CDR3 protein: CASSLAPDMNTEAFF

clone size: NA
V gene: TRBV6-4
J gene: TRBJ2-1
D gene: TRBD2
CDR3 DNA: TGTGCCAGCAGTGACTCGTCCAAGCGGGGGGGCTACAATGAGCAGTTCTTC
CDR3 protein: CASSDSSKRGGYNEQFF

clone size: NA
V gene: TRBV25-1
J gene: TRBJ1-4
D gene: NA
CDR3 DNA: TGTGCCAGCAGTGAGTCTTGGGGGGGCTCCGAAAAACTGTTTTTT
CDR3 protein: CASSESWGGSEKLFF

clone size: NA
V gene: TRBV5-6
J gene: TRBJ2-1
D gene: TRBD1
CDR3 DNA: TGTGCCAGCAGCGCTGACAGGGGGCAATTCCATGAGCAGTTCTTC
CDR3 protein: CASSADRGQFHEQFF

clone size: few
V gene: TRBV7-8
J gene: TRBJ2-3
D gene: TRBD2
CDR3 DNA: TGTGCCAGCAGCTTAGCTCCAGGACTAGCCCCTCCGGGGGGTACGCAGTATTTT
CDR3 protein: CASSLAPGLAPPGGTQYF

clone size: NA
V gene: TRBV30
J gene: TRBJ2-7
D gene: TRBD1
CDR3 DNA: TGTGCCTGGAGTGGGGGACAGGGGTCCTACGAGCAGTACTTC
CDR3 protein: CAWSGGQGSYEQYF

clone size: NA
V gene: TRBV5-4
J gene: TRBJ1-2
D gene: NA
CDR3 DNA: TGTGCCAGCAGCTTGCCAGGGCGAGATGGCTACACCTTC
CDR3 protein: CASSLPGRDGYTF

clone size: NA
V gene: TRBV5-4
J gene: TRBJ2-2
D gene: TRBD1
CDR3 DNA: TGTGCCAGCAGCTGGGACAGGGGCTCTTACACCGGGGAGCTGTTTTTT
CDR3 protein: CASSWDRGSYTGELFF

clone size: NA
V gene: TRBV9
J gene: TRBJ1-1
D gene: NA
CDR3 DNA: TGTGCCAGCAGCGTAGACCCTTTGGGGAGCCCTGAAGCTTTCTTT
CDR3 protein: CASSVDPLGSPEAFF